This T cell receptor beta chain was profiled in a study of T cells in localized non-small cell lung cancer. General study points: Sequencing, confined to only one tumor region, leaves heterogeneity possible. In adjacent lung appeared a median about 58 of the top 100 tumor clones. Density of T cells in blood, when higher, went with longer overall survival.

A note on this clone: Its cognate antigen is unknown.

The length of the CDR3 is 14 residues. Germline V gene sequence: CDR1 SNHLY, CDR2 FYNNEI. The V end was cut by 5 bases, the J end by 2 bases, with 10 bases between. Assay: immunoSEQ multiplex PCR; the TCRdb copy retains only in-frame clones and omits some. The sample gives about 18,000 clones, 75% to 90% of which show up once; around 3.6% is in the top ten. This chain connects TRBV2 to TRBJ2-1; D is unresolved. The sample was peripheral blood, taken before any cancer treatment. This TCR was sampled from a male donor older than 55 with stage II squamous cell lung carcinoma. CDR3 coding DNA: TGTGCCAGCAGTTCCACGAGCACCTACAATGAGCAGTTCTTC. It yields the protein CASSSTSTYNEQFF.